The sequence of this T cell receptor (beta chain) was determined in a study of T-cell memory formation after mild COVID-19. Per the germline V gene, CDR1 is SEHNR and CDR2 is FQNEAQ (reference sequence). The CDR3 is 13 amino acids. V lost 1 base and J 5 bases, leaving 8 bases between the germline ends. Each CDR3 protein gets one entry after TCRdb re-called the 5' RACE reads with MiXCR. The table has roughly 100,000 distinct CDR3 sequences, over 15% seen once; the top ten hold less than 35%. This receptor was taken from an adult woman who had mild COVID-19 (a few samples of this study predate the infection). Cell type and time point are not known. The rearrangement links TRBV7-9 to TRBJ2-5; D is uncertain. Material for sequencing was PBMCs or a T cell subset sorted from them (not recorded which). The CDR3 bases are TGTGCCAGCAGCTTAGTGGAGCAGGAGACCCAGTACTTC. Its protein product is CASSLVEQETQYF. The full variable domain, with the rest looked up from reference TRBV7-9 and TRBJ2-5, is DTGVSQNPRHKITKRGQNVTFRCDPISEHNRLYWYRQTLGQGPEFLTYFQNEAQLEKSRLLSDRFSAERPKGSFSTLEIQRTEQGDSAMYLCASSLVEQETQYFGPGTRLLVL.